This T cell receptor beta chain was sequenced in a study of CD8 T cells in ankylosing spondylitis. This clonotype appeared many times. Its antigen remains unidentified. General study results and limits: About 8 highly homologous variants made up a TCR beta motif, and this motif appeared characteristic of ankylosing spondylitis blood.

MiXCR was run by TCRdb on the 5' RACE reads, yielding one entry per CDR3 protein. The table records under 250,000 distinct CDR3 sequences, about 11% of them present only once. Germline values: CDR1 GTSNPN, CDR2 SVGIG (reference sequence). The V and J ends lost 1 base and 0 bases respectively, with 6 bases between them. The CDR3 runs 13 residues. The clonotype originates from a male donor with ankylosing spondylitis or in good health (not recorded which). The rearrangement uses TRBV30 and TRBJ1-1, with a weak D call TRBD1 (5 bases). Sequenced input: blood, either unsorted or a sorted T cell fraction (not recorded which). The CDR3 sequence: CAWSGQLNTEAFF. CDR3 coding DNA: TGTGCCTGGAGTGGACAGTTGAACACTGAAGCTTTCTTT.